The rows below give T cell receptor beta chains drawn from one sample of a study of shared T cell receptors in the human thymus. Here immunoSEQ multiplex PCR was the method, and the copy in TCRdb shows in-frame clones only, minus some. The sample lists about 710,000 clones, 70% to 90% occurring once. The same sample was also used in a study of human thymus T cells.

The sample was thymocytes. Receptors were obtained from a boy under two years old with a congenital heart defect. The CDR3 runs from the conserved cysteine through the conserved F or W. A D gene is named only where the DNA matches it firmly. Expanded clones are given a class, and other clones once, few, many or no size at all.

TRBV12-5	-	TRBJ2-1	TRBD2	CASGLPERTNKAGGVYEQFF	TGTGCTAGTGGTTTGCCGGAGAGGACTAATAAGGCGGGAGGTGTCTATGAGCAGTTCTTC
TRBV19	-	TRBJ1-5	TRBD1	CASSTRRDRGRDQPQHF	TGTGCCAGTAGTACGAGGAGGGACAGGGGGCGGGATCAGCCCCAGCATTTT
TRBV10-3	-	TRBJ2-7	TRBD1	CATSQGATYEQYF	TGTGCCACTTCACAGGGGGCCACCTACGAGCAGTACTTC
TRBV10-3	-	TRBJ2-7	-	CAISENTRTWSPHEQYF	TGTGCCATCAGTGAGAATACCCGGACATGGAGCCCCCACGAGCAGTACTTC
TRBV7-6	-	TRBJ1-1	-	CASSPGGHSAEAFF	TGTGCCAGCAGCCCGGGGGGACACAGTGCGGAGGCTTTCTTT
TRBV27	once	TRBJ2-6	-	CASSPLSGANVLTF	TGTGCCAGCAGTCCCCTCTCTGGGGCCAACGTCCTGACTTTC
TRBV4-1	few	TRBJ1-1	-	CASSQDNSRVF	TGCGCCAGCAGCCAGGACAACAGCAGGGTCTTT
TRBV4-1	-	TRBJ2-7	-	CASSQRNGRSLHEQYF	TGCGCCAGCAGCCAGAGAAACGGGAGAAGCCTACACGAGCAGTACTTC
TRBV5-1	-	TRBJ2-1	TRBD2	CASSSTGQRGTSFYNEQFF	TGCGCCAGCAGCTCCACGGGACAGCGTGGGACTAGCTTCTACAATGAGCAGTTCTTC
TRBV4-1	-	TRBJ2-7	-	CASSQGGGPHEQYF	TGCGCCAGCAGCCAAGGAGGTGGTCCCCACGAGCAGTACTTC
TRBV11-2	-	TRBJ1-3	-	CASSCVWGRANTIYF	TGTGCCAGCAGCTGCGTTTGGGGGCGCGCAAACACCATATATTTT
TRBV19	-	TRBJ1-5	TRBD1	CASSMGDRENQPQHF	TGTGCCAGTAGTATGGGGGACAGGGAGAATCAGCCCCAGCATTTT
TRBV28	once	TRBJ1-5	-	CASSLSGQPQHF	TGTGCCAGCAGTTTGTCGGGTCAGCCCCAGCATTTT
TRBV14	-	TRBJ2-6	-	CASSQGTAPSGANVLTF	TGTGCCAGCAGCCAAGGGACAGCTCCCAGCGGGGCCAACGTCCTGACTTTC
TRBV5-1	-	TRBJ1-4	-	CASSFRQYSEKLFF	TGCGCCAGCAGCTTCCGACAGTACAGTGAAAAACTGTTTTTT
TRBV30	-	TRBJ2-1	TRBD1	CAWSTGQGASLYNEQFF	TGTGCCTGGAGTACGGGACAGGGAGCCTCGTTGTACAATGAGCAGTTCTTC
TRBV10-1	-	TRBJ2-3	-	CASSESTGPAGDTQYF	TGCGCCAGCAGTGAGTCTACGGGCCCCGCGGGAGATACGCAGTATTTT
TRBV4-1	-	TRBJ1-5	TRBD1	CASSTSPGDRAVSQPQHF	TGCGCCAGCAGCACCAGCCCCGGGGACAGGGCGGTCTCTCAGCCCCAGCATTTT
TRBV28	-	TRBJ1-5	TRBD1	CASIDRGLDFGNQPQHF	TGTGCCAGCATTGACAGGGGGCTCGATTTCGGCAATCAGCCCCAGCATTTT
TRBV4-3	-	TRBJ1-1	-	CASTAGANTEAFF	TGCGCCAGCACCGCGGGGGCGAACACTGAAGCTTTCTTT
TRBV4-1	-	TRBJ2-3	TRBD2	CASSHVTSATDTQYF	TGCGCCAGCAGCCATGTAACTAGCGCGACAGATACGCAGTATTTT
TRBV10-3	-	TRBJ2-1	TRBD2	CAISEQSSGSDEQFF	TGTGCCATCAGTGAGCAATCTAGCGGGAGCGATGAGCAGTTCTTC
TRBV30	-	TRBJ2-3	-	CAWSDGEGDPSTDTQYF	TGTGCCTGGAGTGACGGGGAGGGGGACCCTAGCACAGATACGCAGTATTTT
TRBV12-5	-	TRBJ2-1	TRBD2	CASGSHSGRLYNEQFF	TGTGCTAGTGGTTCCCACAGCGGGAGGCTCTACAATGAGCAGTTCTTC
TRBV5-1	few	TRBJ1-4	-	CASSLKGDEKLFF	TGCGCCAGCAGCTTGAAGGGGGATGAAAAACTGTTTTTT
TRBV4-3	-	TRBJ1-2	TRBD1	CASSPRQGAQGYTF	TGCGCCAGCAGCCCAAGACAGGGGGCGCAGGGCTACACCTTC
TRBV19	-	TRBJ2-7	TRBD2	CASSIVTSAAGAYEQYF	TGTGCCAGTAGTATTGTGACTAGCGCCGCCGGAGCCTACGAGCAGTACTTC
TRBV27	-	TRBJ1-1	TRBD1	CASRLVPGQGANTEAFF	TGTGCCAGCAGACTAGTACCGGGACAGGGGGCGAACACTGAAGCTTTCTTT
TRBV19	-	TRBJ2-3	TRBD1	CASSRDRGSTDTQYF	TGTGCCAGTAGCAGGGACAGGGGGAGCACAGATACGCAGTATTTT
TRBV28	-	TRBJ2-7	-	CASSNYFQGSRTLAYEQYF	TGTGCCAGCAGCAACTACTTCCAGGGGTCCCGCACCCTAGCCTACGAGCAGTACTTC
TRBV10-2	-	TRBJ2-3	TRBD2	CASGAGLGERRTQYF	TGCGCCAGCGGAGCGGGACTGGGCGAAAGGCGGACGCAGTATTTT
TRBV27	-	TRBJ1-6	TRBD1	CASSPRTGPSSYNSPLHF	TGTGCCAGCAGTCCGAGGACAGGGCCGAGCTCCTATAATTCACCCCTCCACTTT
TRBV19	-	TRBJ2-1	-	CASSIWAKSSYNEQFF	TGTGCCAGTAGTATTTGGGCAAAAAGCTCCTACAATGAGCAGTTCTTC
TRBV15	-	TRBJ1-1	TRBD1	CATSTSGQFEAFF	TGTGCCACCAGCACATCGGGACAGTTTGAAGCTTTCTTT
TRBV25-1	-	TRBJ2-7	TRBD1	CASSDPPGTASYEQYF	TGTGCCAGCAGTGACCCCCCCGGGACAGCATCCTACGAGCAGTACTTC
TRBV25-1	once	TRBJ2-3	-	CASNRPEGDYPDTQYF	TGTGCCAGCAATCGACCTGAGGGTGACTATCCAGATACGCAGTATTTT
TRBV4-3	-	TRBJ2-2	TRBD2	CASSQDRAGGPGGELFF	TGCGCCAGCAGCCAAGATAGGGCGGGGGGGCCGGGCGGGGAGCTGTTTTTT
TRBV9	-	TRBJ2-1	-	CASSVGVYNEQFF	TGTGCCAGCAGCGTAGGAGTTTACAATGAGCAGTTCTTC
TRBV4-2	-	TRBJ2-1	-	CASSREGGTENYNEQFF	TGTGCCAGCAGCCGAGAAGGTGGGACTGAAAACTACAATGAGCAGTTCTTC
TRBV15	-	TRBJ2-7	-	CATSRGGVTYEQYF	TGTGCCACCAGCAGAGGGGGAGTCACCTACGAGCAGTACTTC
TRBV9	once	TRBJ2-7	-	CASSGGKSSYEQYF	TGTGCCAGCAGCGGCGGAAAGAGCTCCTACGAGCAGTACTTC
TRBV18	once	TRBJ2-3	TRBD2	CASSDTSGNSTDTQYF	TGTGCCAGCTCAGATACTAGCGGGAATTCCACAGATACGCAGTATTTT
TRBV2	-	TRBJ1-2	-	CASSEPLSSNGYTF	TGTGCCAGCAGTGAACCTCTTAGTTCTAATGGCTACACCTTC
TRBV10-3	-	TRBJ1-6	-	CAISGTPLERSYNSPLHF	TGTGCCATCAGTGGGACACCGCTGGAACGCTCCTATAATTCACCCCTCCACTTT
TRBV27	-	TRBJ2-2	-	CASTNHTGELFF	TGTGCCAGCACTAACCACACCGGGGAGCTGTTTTTT
TRBV14	-	TRBJ2-7	-	CASSHRIGRVYEQYF	TGTGCCAGCAGCCACCGTATCGGCAGGGTTTACGAGCAGTACTTC
TRBV25-1	-	TRBJ2-7	TRBD1	CASSAGTVPYEQYF	TGTGCCAGCAGTGCCGGGACAGTACCCTACGAGCAGTACTTC
TRBV11-2	-	TRBJ2-7	-	CASSLGAGHLNRTYEQYF	TGTGCCAGCAGCTTAGGAGCGGGACACCTTAACCGTACCTACGAGCAGTACTTC
TRBV30	-	TRBJ2-1	-	CAWSVPGNEQFF	TGTGCCTGGAGTGTACCAGGGAATGAGCAGTTCTTC
TRBV5-6	few	TRBJ2-7	TRBD2	CASSGLSTSGRGPEQYF	TGTGCCAGCAGCGGCCTCTCGACTAGCGGGAGGGGGCCCGAGCAGTACTTC
TRBV19	-	TRBJ1-2	TRBD1	CASSDTDRVGDYGYTF	TGTGCCAGTAGTGATACCGACAGGGTAGGGGACTATGGCTACACCTTC
TRBV28	-	TRBJ1-1	TRBD1	CASSNWTGRNTEAFF	TGTGCCAGCAGCAATTGGACAGGGCGGAACACTGAAGCTTTCTTT
TRBV19	-	TRBJ2-2	-	CASQQGSNTGELFF	TGTGCCAGCCAACAGGGATCGAACACCGGGGAGCTGTTTTTT
TRBV28	-	TRBJ1-6	-	CASSLSNSPLHF	TGTGCCAGCAGTTTATCGAATTCACCCCTCCACTTT
TRBV25-1	-	TRBJ1-2	TRBD1	CASSAPFLTGVYGYTF	TGTGCCAGCAGTGCACCCTTCCTAACAGGGGTCTATGGCTACACCTTC
TRBV5-6	-	TRBJ1-1	-	CASSLQGPNTEAFF	TGTGCCAGCAGCCTACAGGGCCCGAACACTGAAGCTTTCTTT
TRBV7-7	-	TRBJ1-3	-	CASSHHLTRRGNTIYF	TGTGCCAGCAGCCACCACCTGACACGCCGTGGAAACACCATATATTTT
TRBV27	-	TRBJ1-2	-	CASSFNRRGRELEGLNYGYTF	TGTGCCAGCAGTTTTAACCGGCGAGGCCGAGAGTTAGAGGGACTTAACTATGGCTACACCTTC
TRBV10-3	few	TRBJ2-1	TRBD1	CAIRQGIENEQFF	TGTGCCATCCGACAGGGGATCGAAAATGAGCAGTTCTTC
TRBV7-2	-	TRBJ2-2	TRBD2	CASSSLSGRALYTGELFF	TGTGCCAGCAGCTCCCTTAGCGGGAGGGCCCTCTACACCGGGGAGCTGTTTTTT